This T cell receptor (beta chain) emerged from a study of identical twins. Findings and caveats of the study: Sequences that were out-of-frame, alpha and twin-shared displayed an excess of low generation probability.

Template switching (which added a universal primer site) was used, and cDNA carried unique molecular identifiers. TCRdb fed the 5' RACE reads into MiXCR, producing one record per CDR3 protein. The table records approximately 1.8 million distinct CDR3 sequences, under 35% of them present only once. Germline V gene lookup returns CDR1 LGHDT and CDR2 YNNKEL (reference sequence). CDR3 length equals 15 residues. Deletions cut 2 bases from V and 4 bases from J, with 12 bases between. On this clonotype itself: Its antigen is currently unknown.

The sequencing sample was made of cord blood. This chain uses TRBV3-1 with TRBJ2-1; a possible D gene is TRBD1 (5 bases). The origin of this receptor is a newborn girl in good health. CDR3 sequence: CASSQSAGFYNEQFF. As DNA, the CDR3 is TGTGCCAGCAGCCAATCGGCAGGGTTTTACAATGAGCAGTTCTTC.